This T cell receptor (beta chain) appears in the sequencing data of a study of cytomegalovirus exposure and HLA in healthy donors. Libraries were prepared by immunoSEQ multiplex PCR; TCRdb keeps only in-frame clonotypes and omits some of them. The data contain a few hundred thousand clones, about 90% of them seen just once; the ten biggest clones take up around 11%. From germline, CDR1 is SGHRS and CDR2 YFSETQ. This CDR3 is built from 19 residues. Trimming shortened V by 1 base and J by 1 base, and 21 bases separated the two germline ends. Sequenced material: PBMCs. This receptor was obtained from a man aged 18 to 29 in good health and CMV-seropositive. The chain links TRBV5-1 to TRBJ1-5; TRBD1 might be the D (5 bases). The CDR3 region has the DNA TGCGCCAGCAGCTTGTTGGCCGGGTCAGGGTTTAAGAGCAATCAGCCCCAGCATTTT. Protein product: CASSLLAGSGFKSNQPQHF.